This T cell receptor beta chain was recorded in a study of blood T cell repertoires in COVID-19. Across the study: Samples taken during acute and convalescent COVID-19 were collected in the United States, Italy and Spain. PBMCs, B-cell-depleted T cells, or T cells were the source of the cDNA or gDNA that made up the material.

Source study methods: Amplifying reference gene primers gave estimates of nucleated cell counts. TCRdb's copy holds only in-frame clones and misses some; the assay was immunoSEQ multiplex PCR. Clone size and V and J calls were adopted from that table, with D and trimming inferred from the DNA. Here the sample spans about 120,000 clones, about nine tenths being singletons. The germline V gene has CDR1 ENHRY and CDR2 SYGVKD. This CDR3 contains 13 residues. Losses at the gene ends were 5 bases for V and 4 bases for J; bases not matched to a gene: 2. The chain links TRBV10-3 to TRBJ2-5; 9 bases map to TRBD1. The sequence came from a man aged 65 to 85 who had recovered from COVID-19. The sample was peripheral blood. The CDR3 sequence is CAISRDRAETQYF. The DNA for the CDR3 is TGTGCCATCAGTCGGGACAGGGCAGAGACCCAGTACTTC.